This TCR beta chain came from a study of T cell repertoires in cytomegalovirus infection. About the study: CMV infection plus the matching HLA type was flagged by public TCR beta signatures.

The CDR3 contains 12 residues. V trimming: 6 bases; J trimming: 8 bases; junction bases outside the gene matches: 6. CDR1 and CDR2 from the germline V gene are MNHNS and SASEGT. General study findings and limits: CMV-specific HLA-C-restricted TCR beta clonotypes dominated the ex vivo response.

This clonotype was counted at least ten times. Its antigen remains unknown. TCRdb analysed the reads with MiXCR anew, one entry per CDR3 protein. The sample carries 7,500 to 9,000 distinct CDR3 sequences, approximately 49% recorded once. This sequence joins TRBV6-1 and TRBJ2-7, with 8 bases that match TRBD1. The clonotype was recovered from a human donor in good health (CMV status not recorded). Some clones in this sample may be carry-over from other donors' samples. What was sequenced was PBMCs, sequenced either directly or after in vitro stimulation (not recorded which). Written as DNA, the CDR3 is TGTGCCAGCAGAGGGACAGGTAGTCAGCAGTACTTC. Translating gives CASRGTGSQQYF.